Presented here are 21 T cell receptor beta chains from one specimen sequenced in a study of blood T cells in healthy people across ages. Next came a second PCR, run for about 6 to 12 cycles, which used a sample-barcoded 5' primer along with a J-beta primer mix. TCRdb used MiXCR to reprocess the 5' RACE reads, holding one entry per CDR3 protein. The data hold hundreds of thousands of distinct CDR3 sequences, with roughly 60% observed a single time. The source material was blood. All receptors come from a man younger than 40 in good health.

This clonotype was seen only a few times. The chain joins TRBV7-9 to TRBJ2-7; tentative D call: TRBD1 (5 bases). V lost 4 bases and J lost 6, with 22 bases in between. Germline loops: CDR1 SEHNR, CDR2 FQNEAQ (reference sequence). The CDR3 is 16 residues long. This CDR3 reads CASSSDPPGRASEQYF. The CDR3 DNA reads TGTGCCAGCAGCTCCGACCCCCCCGGCAGGGCTAGCGAGCAGTACTTC.

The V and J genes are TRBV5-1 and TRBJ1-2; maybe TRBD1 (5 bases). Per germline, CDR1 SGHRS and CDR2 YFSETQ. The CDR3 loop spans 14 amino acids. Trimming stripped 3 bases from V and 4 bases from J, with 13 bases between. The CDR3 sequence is CASSWGMSGYGYTF. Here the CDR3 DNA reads TGCGCCAGCAGCTGGGGGATGTCTGGCTATGGCTACACCTTC.

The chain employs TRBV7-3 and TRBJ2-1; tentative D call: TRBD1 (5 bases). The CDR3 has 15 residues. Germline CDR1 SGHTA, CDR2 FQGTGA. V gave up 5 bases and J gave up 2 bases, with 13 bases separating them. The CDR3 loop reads CASSIQGGTYNEQFF. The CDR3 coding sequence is TGTGCCAGCAGCATTCAGGGCGGAACCTACAATGAGCAGTTCTTC.

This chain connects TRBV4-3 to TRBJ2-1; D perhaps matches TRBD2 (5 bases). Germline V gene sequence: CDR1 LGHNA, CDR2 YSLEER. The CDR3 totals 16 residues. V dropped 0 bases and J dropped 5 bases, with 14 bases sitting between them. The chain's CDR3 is CASSQDLSSWNNEQFF. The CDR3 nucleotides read TGCGCCAGCAGCCAAGATCTCTCTAGCTGGAACAATGAGCAGTTCTTC.

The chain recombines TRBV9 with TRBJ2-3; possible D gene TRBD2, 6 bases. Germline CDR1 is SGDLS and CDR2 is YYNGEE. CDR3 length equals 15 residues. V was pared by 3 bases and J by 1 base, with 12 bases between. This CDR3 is CASSGRLVGTDTQYF. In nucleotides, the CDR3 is TGTGCCAGCAGCGGACGACTAGTGGGCACAGATACGCAGTATTTT. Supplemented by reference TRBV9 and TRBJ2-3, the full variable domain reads DSGVTQTPKHLITATGQRVTLRCSPRSGDLSVYWYQQSLDQGLQFLIQYYNGEERAKGNILERFSAQQFPDLHSELNLSSLELGDSALYFCASSGRLVGTDTQYFGPGTRLTVL.

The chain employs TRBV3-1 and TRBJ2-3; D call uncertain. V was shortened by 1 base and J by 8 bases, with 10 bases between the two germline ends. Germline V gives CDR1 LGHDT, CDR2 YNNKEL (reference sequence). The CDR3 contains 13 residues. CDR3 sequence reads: CASSQGRRTTQYF. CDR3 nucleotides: TGTGCCAGCAGCCAAGGACGACGGACTACGCAGTATTTT.

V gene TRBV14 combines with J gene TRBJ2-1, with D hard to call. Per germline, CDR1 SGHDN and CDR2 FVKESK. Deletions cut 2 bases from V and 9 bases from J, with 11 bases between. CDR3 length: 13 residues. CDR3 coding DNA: TGTGCCAGCAGCCAAACCTCAGTGGGTGAGCAGTTCTTC. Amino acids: CASSQTSVGEQFF.

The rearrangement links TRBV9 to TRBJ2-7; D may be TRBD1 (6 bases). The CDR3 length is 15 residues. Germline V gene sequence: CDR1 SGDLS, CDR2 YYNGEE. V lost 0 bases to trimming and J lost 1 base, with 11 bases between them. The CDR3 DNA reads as TGTGCCAGCAGCGTAGGACAGGCCTTATCCTACGAGCAGTACTTC. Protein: CASSVGQALSYEQYF.

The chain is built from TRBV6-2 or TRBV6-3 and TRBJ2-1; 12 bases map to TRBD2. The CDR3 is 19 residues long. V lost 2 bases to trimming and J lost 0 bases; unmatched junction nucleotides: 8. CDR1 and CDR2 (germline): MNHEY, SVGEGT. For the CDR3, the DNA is TGTGCCAGCAGTTACGCCACTAGCGGGGGGACCAACTCCTACAATGAGCAGTTCTTC. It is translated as CASSYATSGGTNSYNEQFF.

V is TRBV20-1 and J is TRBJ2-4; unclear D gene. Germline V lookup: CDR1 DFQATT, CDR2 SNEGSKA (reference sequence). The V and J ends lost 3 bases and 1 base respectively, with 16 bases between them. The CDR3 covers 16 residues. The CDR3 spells CSARDDRVKAKNIQYF. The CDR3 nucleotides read TGCAGTGCTAGGGATGATAGGGTTAAGGCCAAAAACATTCAGTACTTC.

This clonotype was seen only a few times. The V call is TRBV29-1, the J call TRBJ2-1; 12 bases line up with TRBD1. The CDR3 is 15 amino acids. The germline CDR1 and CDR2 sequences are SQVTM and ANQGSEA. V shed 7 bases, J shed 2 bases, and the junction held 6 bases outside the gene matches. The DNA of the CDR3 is TGCAGCGCCGGGACAGGGGGCTCGGCCTACAATGAGCAGTTCTTC. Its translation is CSAGTGGSAYNEQFF.

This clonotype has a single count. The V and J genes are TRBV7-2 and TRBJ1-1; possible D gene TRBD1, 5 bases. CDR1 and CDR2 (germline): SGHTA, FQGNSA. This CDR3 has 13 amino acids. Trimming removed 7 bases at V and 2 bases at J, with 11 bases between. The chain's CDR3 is CASMYGANTEAFF. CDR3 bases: TGTGCCAGCATGTACGGGGCCAACACTGAAGCTTTCTTT. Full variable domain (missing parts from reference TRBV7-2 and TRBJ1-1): GAGVSQSPSNKVTEKGKDVELRCDPISGHTALYWYRQSLGQGLEFLIYFQGNSAPDKSGLPSDRFSAERTGGSVSTLTIQRTQQEDSAVYLCASMYGANTEAFFGQGTRLTVV.

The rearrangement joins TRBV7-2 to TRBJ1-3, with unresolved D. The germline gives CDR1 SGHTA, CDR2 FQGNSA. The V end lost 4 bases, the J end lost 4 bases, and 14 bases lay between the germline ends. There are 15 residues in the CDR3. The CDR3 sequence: CASSSDPTGGNTIYF. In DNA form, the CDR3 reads TGTGCCAGCAGCTCCGATCCTACCGGCGGAAACACCATATATTTT.

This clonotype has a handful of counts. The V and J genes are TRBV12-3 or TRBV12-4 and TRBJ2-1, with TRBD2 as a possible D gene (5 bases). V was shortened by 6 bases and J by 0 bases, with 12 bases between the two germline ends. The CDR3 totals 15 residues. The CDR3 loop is CASSTGNSSYNEQFF. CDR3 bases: TGTGCCAGCAGCACGGGGAATAGCTCCTACAATGAGCAGTTCTTC.

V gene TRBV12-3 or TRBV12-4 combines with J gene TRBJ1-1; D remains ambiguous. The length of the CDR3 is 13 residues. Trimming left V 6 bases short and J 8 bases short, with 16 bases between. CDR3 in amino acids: CASRRLSGEEAFF. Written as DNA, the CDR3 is TGTGCCAGCAGACGGCTCTCCGGGGAAGAAGCTTTCTTT.

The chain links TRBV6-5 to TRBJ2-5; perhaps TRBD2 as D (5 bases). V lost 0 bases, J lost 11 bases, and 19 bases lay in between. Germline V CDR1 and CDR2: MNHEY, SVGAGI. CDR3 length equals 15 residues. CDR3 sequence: CASSYSKASGDKQYF. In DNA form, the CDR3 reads TGTGCCAGCAGTTACTCGAAGGCATCCGGGGATAAGCAGTACTTC.

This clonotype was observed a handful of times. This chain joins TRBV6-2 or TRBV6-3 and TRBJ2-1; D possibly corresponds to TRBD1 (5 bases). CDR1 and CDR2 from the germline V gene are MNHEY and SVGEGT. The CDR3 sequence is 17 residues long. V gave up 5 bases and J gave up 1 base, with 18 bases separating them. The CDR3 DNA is TGTGCCAGCAGTCATCCACTCAGGGCTAGTTCCTACAATGAGCAGTTCTTC. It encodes CASSHPLRASSYNEQFF.

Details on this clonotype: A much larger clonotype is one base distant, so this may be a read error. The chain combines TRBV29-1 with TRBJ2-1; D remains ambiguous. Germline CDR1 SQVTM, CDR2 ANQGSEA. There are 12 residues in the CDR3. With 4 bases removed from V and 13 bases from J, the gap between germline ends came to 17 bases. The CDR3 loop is CSVVRSQETQFF. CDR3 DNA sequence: TGCAGCGTTGTGAGGTCCCAAGAGACCCAGTTCTTC.

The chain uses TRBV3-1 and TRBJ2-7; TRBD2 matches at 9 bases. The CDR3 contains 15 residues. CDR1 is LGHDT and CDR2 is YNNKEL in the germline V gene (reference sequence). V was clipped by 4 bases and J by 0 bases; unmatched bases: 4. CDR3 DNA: TGTGCCAGCAGCCGTAGCGGGGGCTACTCCTACGAGCAGTACTTC. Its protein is CASSRSGGYSYEQYF.

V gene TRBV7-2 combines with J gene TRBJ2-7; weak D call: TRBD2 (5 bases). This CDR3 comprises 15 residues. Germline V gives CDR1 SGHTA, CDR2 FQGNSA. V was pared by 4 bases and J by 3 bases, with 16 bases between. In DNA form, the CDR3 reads TGTGCCAGCAGCTCCGCCCCTAGCAGCGACTACGAGCAGTACTTC. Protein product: CASSSAPSSDYEQYF.

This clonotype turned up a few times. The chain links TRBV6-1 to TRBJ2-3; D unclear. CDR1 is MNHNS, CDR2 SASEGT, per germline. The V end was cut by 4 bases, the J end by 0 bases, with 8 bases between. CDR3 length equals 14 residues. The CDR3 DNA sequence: TGTGCCAGCAGTGCCGCCCTTAGCACAGATACGCAGTATTTT. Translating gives CASSAALSTDTQYF.